This passage covers 9 T cell receptor beta chains from one sample sequenced in a study of T cell changes during pregnancy in multiple sclerosis. The protocol was immunoSEQ multiplex PCR, while the TCRdb copy is restricted to in-frame clones and leaves out a portion. The sample lists 75,000 to 85,000 clones, 93% occurring once. This specimen consisted of peripheral blood, obtained in the second trimester of pregnancy. These receptors originate from a female donor with multiple sclerosis, enrolled in a pregnancy study.

This chain links TRBV2 with TRBJ1-1, with a possible D match to TRBD1 (5 bases). In germline, CDR1 is SNHLY, CDR2 FYNNEI. V dropped 3 bases and J dropped 1 base, with 9 bases sitting between them. This CDR3 region has 14 residues. CDR3: CASSEEGPNTEAFF. CDR3 DNA sequence: TGTGCCAGCAGTGAGGAGGGGCCGAACACTGAAGCTTTCTTT. The whole variable domain, filled in from reference TRBV2 and TRBJ1-1, reads EPEVTQTPSHQVTQMGQEVILRCVPISNHLYFYWYRQILGQKVEFLVSFYNNEISEKSEIFDDQFSVERPDGSNFTLKIRSTKLEDSAMYFCASSEEGPNTEAFFGQGTRLTVV.

The chain has TRBV5-1 and TRBJ1-2; the D is unclear. The CDR3 is 13 amino acids. Between the trimmed V and J ends, which lost 4 bases and 2 bases, there was a span of 9 bases. Germline lookup yields CDR1 SGHRS and CDR2 YFSETQ. This CDR3 is CASSRGPNYGYTF. The CDR3 bases are TGCGCCAGCAGCCGAGGCCCGAACTATGGCTACACCTTC.

J is TRBJ1-2 and V is TRBV19; no firm D call. Trimming removed 8 bases from V and 4 bases from J, with 11 bases in between. Germline values: CDR1 LNHDA, CDR2 SQIVND (reference sequence). The CDR3 covers 12 residues. The DNA of the CDR3 is TGTGCCAGTCGCCAGACTACCTATGGCTACACCTTC. This sequence encodes CASRQTTYGYTF.

Concerning this clone: It is unclear where the CDR3 begins or ends on the DNA, so no DNA is shown, and the CDR3 is as TCRdb lists it. The chain carries TRBV2 and TRBJ2-3; the table's D call, TRBD2, has no DNA check behind it. The CDR3 is 15 residues long, counting both termini. From germline, CDR1 is SNHLY and CDR2 FYNNEI. The CDR3 reads CASTEEVAGGSARYF.

V gene TRBV9 combines with J gene TRBJ1-2, with 9 bases lining up with TRBD1. CDR1 and CDR2 (germline): SGDLS, YYNGEE. With 3 bases clipped from V and 6 bases from J, the junction kept 9 bases outside the gene matches. The CDR3 consists of 15 residues. CDR3 loop: CASSEGQGTTDGYTF. Written as DNA, the CDR3 is TGTGCCAGCAGCGAAGGACAGGGGACCACCGATGGCTACACCTTC.

J is TRBJ1-3 and V is TRBV6-1, with D perhaps matching TRBD1 (6 bases). Germline assignment: CDR1 MNHNS and CDR2 SASEGT. V lost 2 bases, J lost 4 bases, and 12 bases lay in between. The CDR3 length is 15 residues. The CDR3 region is CASSETAGTGNTIYF. For the CDR3, the DNA is TGTGCCAGCAGTGAAACGGCAGGGACAGGAAACACCATATATTTT.

This rearrangement joins TRBV19 to TRBJ1-2, with 7 nucleotides matching TRBD1. Trimming took 6 bases from V and 3 from J; bases not matched to a gene: 7. This CDR3 has 14 amino acids. Germline loops: CDR1 LNHDA, CDR2 SQIVND (reference sequence). The DNA for the CDR3 is TGTGCCAGTAGACCGGGACAGCAGGACTATGGCTACACCTTC. This sequence encodes CASRPGQQDYGYTF.

The count of this clone is one. This chain joins TRBV4-2 and TRBJ2-2; 11 bases line up with TRBD2. The CDR3 length is 16 residues. Germline CDR1 is LGHNA and CDR2 is YNFKEQ. The V and J ends lost 4 bases and 3 bases, in that order; junction bases with no gene match: 4. The CDR3 DNA sequence: TGTGCCAGCAGCCTAAATAGCGGGGGGGACACCGGGGAGCTGTTTTTT. This sequence encodes CASSLNSGGDTGELFF.

The chain links TRBV6-4 to TRBJ2-7, with a possible D match to TRBD1 (5 bases). The CDR3 extends over 13 amino acids. V gave up 5 bases and J gave up 7 bases, with 15 bases separating them. Per the germline V gene, CDR1 is MRHNA and CDR2 is SNTAGT. The DNA of the CDR3 is TGTGCCAGCAGTCAATTGCAGGGCGGTGAGCAGTACTTC. This gives the protein CASSQLQGGEQYF.